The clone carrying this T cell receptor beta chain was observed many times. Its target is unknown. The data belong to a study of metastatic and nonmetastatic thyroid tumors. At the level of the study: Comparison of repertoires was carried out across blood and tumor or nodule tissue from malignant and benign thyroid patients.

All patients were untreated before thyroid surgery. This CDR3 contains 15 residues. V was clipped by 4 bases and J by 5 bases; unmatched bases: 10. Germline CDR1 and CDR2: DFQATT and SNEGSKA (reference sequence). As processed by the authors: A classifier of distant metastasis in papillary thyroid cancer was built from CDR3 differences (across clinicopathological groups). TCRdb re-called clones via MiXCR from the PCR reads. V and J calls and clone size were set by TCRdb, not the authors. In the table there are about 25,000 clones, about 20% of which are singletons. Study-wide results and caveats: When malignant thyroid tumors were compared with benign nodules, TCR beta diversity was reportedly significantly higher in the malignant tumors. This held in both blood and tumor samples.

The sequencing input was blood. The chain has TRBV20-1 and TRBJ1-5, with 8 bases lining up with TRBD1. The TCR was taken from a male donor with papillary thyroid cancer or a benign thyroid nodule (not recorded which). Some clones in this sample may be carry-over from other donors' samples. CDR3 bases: TGCAGTGCTATAGCCCCGGGACAGGTTTATCAGCCCCAGCATTTT. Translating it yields CSAIAPGQVYQPQHF.